This T cell receptor (beta chain) is drawn from a study of cytomegalovirus exposure and HLA in healthy donors. Researchers ran the PCR with 60 Vbeta and 13 Jbeta primers. TCRdb keeps only in-frame clones here, not all; method: immunoSEQ multiplex PCR. The sample includes under 200,000 clones, approximately 71% of them seen just once. This CDR3 is built from 14 residues. Germline assignment: CDR1 MRHNA and CDR2 SNTAGT. The V and J ends lost 5 bases and 8 bases, in that order; junction bases with no gene match: 9. Whole-study findings and limits: The study designated 160 or so TCR beta chains cytomegalovirus-associated. In a later analysis, productive TCRs from donors in an Asian-associated ancestry cluster reportedly carried fewer N-insertions than the cohort mean.

In the case of this clone: Antigen unknown.

This chain connects TRBV6-4 to TRBJ1-2; 9 bases map to TRBD1. This receptor was taken from a man in his forties or fifties in good health and CMV-seronegative. The sequenced sample consisted of PBMCs. The CDR3 loop is CASSPSGQGTGYTF. CDR3 coding DNA: TGTGCCAGCAGTCCCTCCGGACAGGGGACGGGCTACACCTTC.